This is a list of T cell receptor beta chains from one sample in a study of shared clonotypes between healthy human individuals. Some clones are missing from TCRdb's copy, which holds only in-frame ones; the method was immunoSEQ multiplex PCR. The table lists about 520,000 clones, roughly 80% of them singletons. Input material: PBMCs. The receptors here all came from a woman aged 35 to 49 in good health. Some clones in this sample may be carry-over from other donors' samples. Both conserved end residues are part of each CDR3. Each record gives: CDR3 length, J gene, D gene, V gene, clone size, CDR3 protein, CDR3 DNA. D genes are given only for firm matches. The size of a clone is reported for some rows only, either as once, few or many, or as a class for expanded clones.

cdr3_length: 16; j_call: TRBJ2-3; d_call: .; v_call: TRBV7-6; clone_size: .; cdr3_aa: CASSLAEAAGTDTQYF; cdr3_nt: TGTGCCAGCAGCTTAGCGGAAGCGGCCGGCACAGATACGCAGTATTTT
cdr3_length: 17; j_call: TRBJ1-1; d_call: TRBD1; v_call: TRBV9; clone_size: .; cdr3_aa: CASSVATGQGSGTEAFF; cdr3_nt: TGTGCCAGCAGCGTAGCTACAGGACAGGGGTCGGGAACTGAAGCTTTCTTT
cdr3_length: 16; j_call: TRBJ1-4; d_call: .; v_call: TRBV5-1; clone_size: .; cdr3_aa: CASSVMEGSGNEKLFF; cdr3_nt: TGCGCCAGCAGCGTAATGGAGGGGTCGGGGAATGAAAAACTGTTTTTT
cdr3_length: 14; j_call: TRBJ1-5; d_call: TRBD1; v_call: TRBV6-1; clone_size: .; cdr3_aa: CASEEGTAGQPQHF; cdr3_nt: TGTGCCAGCGAGGAGGGGACAGCCGGACAGCCCCAGCATTTT
cdr3_length: 14; j_call: TRBJ2-2; d_call: TRBD2; v_call: TRBV2; clone_size: few; cdr3_aa: CASMFSGGAGELFF; cdr3_nt: TGTGCCAGCATGTTCAGTGGGGGGGCCGGGGAGCTGTTTTTT
cdr3_length: 11; j_call: TRBJ1-1; d_call: .; v_call: TRBV28; clone_size: .; cdr3_aa: CASSNLAEAFF; cdr3_nt: TGTGCCAGCAGCAACCTAGCTGAAGCTTTCTTT
cdr3_length: 15; j_call: TRBJ2-2; d_call: .; v_call: TRBV7-8; clone_size: .; cdr3_aa: CASSPDTANTGELFF; cdr3_nt: TGTGCCAGCAGCCCGGACACAGCGAACACCGGGGAGCTGTTTTTT
cdr3_length: 13; j_call: TRBJ1-4; d_call: .; v_call: TRBV27; clone_size: .; cdr3_aa: CASSSRDSEKLFF; cdr3_nt: TGTGCCAGCAGTTCCCGTGACTCGGAAAAACTGTTTTTT
cdr3_length: 13; j_call: TRBJ1-2; d_call: TRBD1; v_call: TRBV28; clone_size: .; cdr3_aa: CASSYGTGYGYTF; cdr3_nt: TGTGCCAGCAGCTACGGGACAGGCTATGGCTACACCTTC
cdr3_length: 13; j_call: TRBJ2-7; d_call: TRBD2; v_call: TRBV5-1; clone_size: .; cdr3_aa: CASRLAGRHEQYF; cdr3_nt: TGCGCCAGCAGACTAGCGGGACGACACGAGCAGTACTTC
cdr3_length: 15; j_call: TRBJ1-3; d_call: .; v_call: TRBV11-2; clone_size: .; cdr3_aa: CASSLDRGSGNTIYF; cdr3_nt: TGTGCCAGCAGCTTAGATCGCGGGTCTGGAAACACCATATATTTT
cdr3_length: 14; j_call: TRBJ2-7; d_call: .; v_call: TRBV25-1; clone_size: .; cdr3_aa: CASSGIRGTYEQYF; cdr3_nt: TGTGCCAGCAGTGGAATCCGGGGCACCTACGAGCAGTACTTC
cdr3_length: 17; j_call: TRBJ1-4; d_call: .; v_call: TRBV5-1; clone_size: .; cdr3_aa: CASSLAMVWGGNEKLFF; cdr3_nt: TGCGCCAGCAGCTTGGCCATGGTGTGGGGTGGTAATGAAAAACTGTTTTTT
cdr3_length: 15; j_call: TRBJ2-1; d_call: TRBD2; v_call: TRBV5-6; clone_size: .; cdr3_aa: CASSLAISGWNEQFF; cdr3_nt: TGTGCCAGCAGCTTGGCGATTAGCGGGTGGAATGAGCAGTTCTTC